Following are 28 T cell receptor beta chains from one sample sequenced in a study of T cells after posttransplantation cyclophosphamide. The repertoire was sequenced with immunoSEQ multiplex PCR; TCRdb's copy has only in-frame clones and lacks some. The data show approximately 23,000 clones, about 82% seen once. The sample taken for sequencing was PBMCs. The receptors originated from a woman aged 60-75 years with a blood cancer, CMV-positive, and with a related stem cell donor.

V gene TRBV9 combines with J gene TRBJ2-3; no reliable D call. The CDR3 is made up of 12 amino acids. V dropped 5 bases and J dropped 1 base, with 5 bases sitting between them. CDR1 SGDLS and CDR2 YYNGEE come from the germline V gene. The CDR3 region is CASRSGTDTQYF. The CDR3 coding sequence is TGTGCCAGCAGGAGCGGCACAGATACGCAGTATTTT.

The chain uses TRBV2 and TRBJ2-7, with D hard to call. The V gene's germline CDR1 is SNHLY and CDR2 FYNNEI. CDR3 length equals 16 residues. V was cut by 0 bases and J by 0 bases, with 12 bases left in between. CDR3 sequence reads: CASSEALAIRSYEQYF. CDR3 bases: TGTGCCAGCAGTGAAGCGTTAGCAATCCGCTCCTACGAGCAGTACTTC.

V usage is TRBV5-1 and J usage is TRBJ2-1; TRBD2 is a possible D gene (5 bases). Trimming removed 7 bases from V and 4 bases from J, with 18 bases in between. The CDR3 covers 15 residues. CDR1 is SGHRS and CDR2 is YFSETQ in the germline V gene. The DNA of the CDR3 is TGCGCCAGCCGGCTGGAAGCGGAGCTTTACAATGAGCAGTTCTTC. Translated: CASRLEAELYNEQFF.

The chain recombines TRBV5-1 with TRBJ1-1; D ambiguous. V lost 0 bases and J lost 4, with 10 bases in between. This CDR3 region has 14 residues. Germline V gene data show CDR1 as SGHRS and CDR2 as YFSETQ. The CDR3, as DNA: TGCGCCAGCAGCTTGGATGTAGCGGCCACTGAAGCTTTCTTT. Amino acids: CASSLDVAATEAFF.

The rearrangement uses TRBV14 and TRBJ1-1, with unresolved D. The length of the CDR3 is 14 residues. Trimming pared 3 bases from V and 1 base from J, leaving 9 bases between. The germline CDR1 and CDR2 sequences are SGHDN and FVKESK. The CDR3 sequence is CASSHGPPNTEAFF. The CDR3 DNA follows: TGTGCCAGCAGCCATGGGCCCCCGAACACTGAAGCTTTCTTT. Filled out from reference TRBV14 and TRBJ1-1, the complete variable domain reads EAGVTQFPSHSVIEKGQTVTLRCDPISGHDNLYWYRRVMGKEIKFLLHFVKESKQDESGMPNNRFLAERTGGTYSTLKVQPAELEDSGVYFCASSHGPPNTEAFFGQGTRLTVV.

The chain employs TRBV30 and TRBJ1-1; a weak D match, TRBD1 (6 bases). V lost 3 bases and J lost 0, with 11 bases in between. CDR3 length: 14 amino acids. Per germline, CDR1 GTSNPN and CDR2 SVGIG (reference sequence). CDR3 bases: TGTGCCTGGAGGGGGGCGGGGGTGAACACTGAAGCTTTCTTT. Encoded protein: CAWRGAGVNTEAFF. Full variable domain (outside the CDR3, taken from reference TRBV30 and TRBJ1-1): SQTIHQWPATLVQPVGSPLSLECTVEGTSNPNLYWYRQAAGRGLQLLFYSVGIGQISSEVPQNLSASRPQDRQFILSSKKLLLSDSGFYLCAWRGAGVNTEAFFGQGTRLTVV.

The chain uses TRBV19 and TRBJ2-2; 9 nucleotides agree with TRBD2. J was trimmed by 2 bases and V by 5 bases; bases with no gene match: 6. Looked up from germline, CDR1 is LNHDA and CDR2 is SQIVND (reference sequence). CDR3 length: 16 residues. In DNA form, the CDR3 reads TGTGCCAGTAGTCACACAGCGGGAGGTAACACCGGGGAGCTGTTTTTT. As protein: CASSHTAGGNTGELFF.

The genes are TRBV13 and TRBJ2-1; 13 nucleotides align to TRBD2. V shed 8 bases, J shed 7 bases, and the junction held 5 bases outside the gene matches. This CDR3 spans 14 amino acids. Germline CDR1 PRHDT, CDR2 FYEKMQ (reference sequence). CDR3 protein: CASLLAGGGNEQFF. CDR3 in DNA: TGTGCCAGCCTACTAGCGGGGGGGGGAAATGAGCAGTTCTTC.

For the CDR3, the DNA is TGTGCCAGCAGCTTTTTCAGGGGCACAGATACGCAGTATTTT. Its translation is CASSFFRGTDTQYF. The V and J genes are TRBV7-2 and TRBJ2-3; a weak D match, TRBD1 (5 bases). The CDR3 has 14 amino acids. The germline V gene encodes CDR1 SGHTA and CDR2 FQGNSA. The V end lost 3 bases, the J end lost 1 base, and 8 bases lay between the germline ends.

The chain uses TRBV7-9 and TRBJ1-1; weak D call: TRBD1 (6 bases). The CDR3 runs 14 residues. In germline, CDR1 is SEHNR, CDR2 FQNEAQ (reference sequence). Trimming left V 5 bases short and J 1 base short, with 11 bases between. The CDR3 bases are TGTGCCAGCAGCCCCCAGACAGGGAACACTGAAGCTTTCTTT. Encoded protein: CASSPQTGNTEAFF.

This rearrangement joins TRBV14 to TRBJ2-2; D gene ambiguous. CDR1 and CDR2 (germline): SGHDN, FVKESK. With 1 base removed from V and 9 bases from J, the gap between germline ends came to 3 bases. This CDR3 contains 11 residues. The CDR3 nucleotides are TGTGCCAGCAGCCAAGTAAGGGAGCTGTTTTTT. It encodes CASSQVRELFF.

V and J are TRBV19 and TRBJ2-3; 7 bases match TRBD1. Looked up from germline, CDR1 is LNHDA and CDR2 is SQIVND (reference sequence). Trimming removed 5 bases from V and 8 bases from J; junction bases left unmatched: 7. The CDR3 has 13 amino acids. In DNA form, the CDR3 reads TGTGCCAGTAGTGTGGACAGGCCAGCTACGCAGTATTTT. Encoded protein: CASSVDRPATQYF.

The chain employs TRBV30 and TRBJ1-5; D possibly corresponds to TRBD1 (5 bases). Deletions cut 2 bases from V and 4 bases from J, with 12 bases between. Per germline, CDR1 GTSNPN and CDR2 SVGIG (reference sequence). The length of the CDR3 is 14 residues. CDR3 nucleotide sequence: TGTGCCTGGAGTCCTGGGGCAGGGAATCAGCCCCAGCATTTT. It is translated as CAWSPGAGNQPQHF. The full variable domain, its missing parts supplied by reference TRBV30 and TRBJ1-5, is SQTIHQWPATLVQPVGSPLSLECTVEGTSNPNLYWYRQAAGRGLQLLFYSVGIGQISSEVPQNLSASRPQDRQFILSSKKLLLSDSGFYLCAWSPGAGNQPQHFGDGTRLSIL.

V usage is TRBV6-5 and J usage is TRBJ2-3; 7 positions agree with TRBD2. Germline V gene data show CDR1 as MNHEY and CDR2 as SVGAGI. There are 15 residues in the CDR3. J gave up 5 bases and V 7 bases, and 12 bases lay outside the gene matches. Here the CDR3 reads CASNPSGHMRDTQYF. In nucleotides, the CDR3 is TGTGCCAGCAACCCTAGCGGACATATGAGAGATACGCAGTATTTT.

The V call is TRBV6-1, the J call TRBJ2-5; 8 bases agree with TRBD2. This CDR3 region has 16 residues. The junction had 7 bases not matched to a gene; V was cut back by 2 bases and J by 2 bases. Germline loops: CDR1 MNHNS, CDR2 SASEGT. The CDR3 DNA sequence: TGTGCCAGCAGTGAACGGGTAGCGGGATTTCAAGAGACCCAGTACTTC. Translated: CASSERVAGFQETQYF.

The V call is TRBV30, the J call TRBJ2-5; no firm D call. CDR3 length: 12 amino acids. Trimming removed 0 bases from V and 4 bases from J, with 6 bases in between. CDR1 is GTSNPN, CDR2 SVGIG, per germline (reference sequence). The CDR3 bases are TGTGCCTGGAGTGTACTCGGAGAGACCCAGTACTTC. This encodes CAWSVLGETQYF.

The rearrangement links TRBV19 to TRBJ1-5; D ambiguous. The CDR3 is 14 residues long. The V end was cut by 6 bases, the J end by 4 bases, with 13 bases between. The germline CDR1 and CDR2 sequences are LNHDA and SQIVND (reference sequence). CDR3 sequence (DNA): TGTGCCAGTAGATATAAGACGGAGAATCAGCCCCAGCATTTT. Protein sequence: CASRYKTENQPQHF. Combining the CDR3 with reference TRBV19 and TRBJ1-5 gives the whole variable domain DGGITQSPKYLFRKEGQNVTLSCEQNLNHDAMYWYRQDPGQGLRLIYYSQIVNDFQKGDIAEGYSVSREKKESFPLTVTSAQKNPTAFYLCASRYKTENQPQHFGDGTRLSIL.

The chain links TRBV6-5 to TRBJ2-7, with 14 bases that match TRBD2. There are 14 residues in the CDR3. Germline V gene data show CDR1 as MNHEY and CDR2 as SVGAGI. V was pared by 10 bases and J by 4 bases, with 6 bases of the junction left unmatched. CDR3 sequence: CATGLAGGIYEQYF. CDR3 bases: TGTGCCACCGGACTAGCGGGAGGAATTTACGAGCAGTACTTC.

V usage is TRBV30 and J usage is TRBJ2-5, with TRBD2 as a possible D gene (5 bases). The J call may be faulty, since TRBJ2-7 better matches the DNA end. The germline V gene encodes CDR1 GTSNPN and CDR2 SVGIG (reference sequence). This CDR3 spans 12 amino acids. CDR3 in DNA: TGTGCCTGGAGCCCGGACTTCTACGAGCAGTACTTC. Its protein product is CAWSPDFYEQYF.

This clone was recorded only once. This chain connects TRBV19 to TRBJ2-3; possible D gene TRBD2, 5 bases. The CDR3 extends over 13 amino acids. Trimming left V 7 bases short and J 9 bases short, with 17 bases between. CDR1 and CDR2 (germline): LNHDA, SQIVND (reference sequence). As DNA, the CDR3 is TGTGCCAGTAACAACCCGGACTCTGTAACGCAGTATTTT. This translates into CASNNPDSVTQYF.

V gene TRBV14 combines with J gene TRBJ2-7; D uncertain. The germline V gene encodes CDR1 SGHDN and CDR2 FVKESK. V was pared by 4 bases and J by 6 bases, with 7 bases between. The CDR3 sequence is 11 residues long. The CDR3, as DNA: TGTGCCAGCAGCCTACACCTCGAGCAGTACTTC. Protein product: CASSLHLEQYF.

The rearrangement uses TRBV27 and TRBJ2-7, with a possible D match to TRBD1 (5 bases). V was trimmed by 6 bases and J by 9 bases, leaving 21 bases between them. The CDR3 is 14 residues long. Germline assignment: CDR1 MNHEY and CDR2 SMNVEV (reference sequence). The CDR3 loop reads CASSPYYRTGAQYF. The CDR3 bases are TGTGCCAGCAGCCCATACTACAGGACCGGCGCGCAGTACTTC.

CDR3 coding DNA: TGTGCCAGTAGTACATATGCGGGAGTAGACAATGAGCAGTTCTTC. Its translation: CASSTYAGVDNEQFF. The rearrangement uses TRBV19 and TRBJ2-1, with 7 bases matching TRBD2. The CDR3 has 15 amino acids. The junction had 8 bases not matched to a gene; V was cut back by 4 bases and J by 5 bases. In germline, CDR1 is LNHDA, CDR2 SQIVND (reference sequence).

The chain links TRBV7-2 to TRBJ2-1, with TRBD2 matching over 12 bases. With V trimmed by 3 bases and J by 4 bases, 1 base remained unmatched. Germline V gives CDR1 SGHTA, CDR2 FQGNSA. The CDR3 has 15 amino acids. The CDR3 coding sequence is TGTGCCAGCAGCTTCACTAGCGGGGGGTACAATGAGCAGTTCTTC. This codes for CASSFTSGGYNEQFF.

This CDR3 is CASSSGLPEVDEQFF. The CDR3 DNA sequence: TGCGCCAGCAGCTCAGGACTTCCGGAGGTGGATGAGCAGTTCTTC. The chain combines TRBV5-1 with TRBJ2-1, with a possible D match to TRBD2 (5 bases). CDR3 length equals 15 residues. Germline loops: CDR1 SGHRS, CDR2 YFSETQ. Between the trimmed V and J ends, which lost 3 bases and 8 bases, there was a span of 18 bases.

The chain is built from TRBV5-4 and TRBJ2-3; TRBD2 might be the D (6 bases). V lost 2 bases to trimming and J lost 3 bases, with 13 bases between them. There are 15 residues in the CDR3. Germline values: CDR1 SGHNT, CDR2 YYREEE (reference sequence). The CDR3 spells CASSFMGEATDTQYF. As DNA, the CDR3 is TGTGCCAGCAGCTTCATGGGGGAGGCTACAGATACGCAGTATTTT.

The J gene is TRBJ2-5, the V gene TRBV29-1; TRBD1 matches 8 bases. This CDR3 region has 14 residues. The ends lost 4 bases at V and 4 bases at J; junction bases unmatched: 8. Germline CDR1 and CDR2: SQVTM and ANQGSEA. CDR3 nucleotide sequence: TGCAGCGTTGCCCAGGGGGCCCAAGGAGAGACCCAGTACTTC. This translates into CSVAQGAQGETQYF.

This chain connects TRBV11-2 to TRBJ2-1; 10 nucleotides agree with TRBD2. J lost 12 bases, V lost 8 bases, and 22 bases had no gene match. This CDR3 is 17 amino acids long. From germline, CDR1 is SGHAT and CDR2 FQNNGV. The DNA of the CDR3 is TGTGCCAGCGCCCAAAAAATAGCGGGAGGAGCACTTATGGGGCAGTTCTTC. Encoded protein: CASAQKIAGGALMGQFF.